The next 3 T cell receptor beta chains were all read from a single sample in a study of CD8+CD57+ T cells in acquired aplastic anemia. The use of genomic DNA as template underpinned the TCR beta VDJ and CDR3 profiling. MiXCR, run by TCRdb on the reads, gives a single entry per CDR3 protein. The profile covers about 150,000 distinct CDR3 sequences, with about 52% appearing a single time and roughly 12% taken by the ten largest. Sequencing involved patients with CD8+CD57+ cell expansion previously shown by flow cytometry. The sequencing input was sorted CD4+, CD8+, or CD8+CD57+ T cells (not recorded which) from PBMCs. The receptors originated from a human donor with aplastic anemia.

Worth noting for this clonotype: This sequence may be a read error, since a much larger clone differs from it by one base. The CDR3 spells CASSPSDTQYF. CDR3 coding DNA: TGTGCCAGCAGCCCCTCAGATACGCAGTATTTT. The V call is TRBV5-6, the J call TRBJ2-3; D not resolved. The CDR3 is made up of 11 amino acids. CDR1 is SGHDT, CDR2 YYEEEE, per germline. V was trimmed by 4 bases and J by 4 bases, leaving 4 bases between them.

The chain carries TRBV7-9 and TRBJ2-2; 7 nucleotides line up with TRBD2. With 5 bases clipped from V and 8 bases from J, the junction kept 5 bases outside the gene matches. The CDR3 consists of 13 residues. CDR1 SEHNR and CDR2 FQNEAQ come from the germline V gene (reference sequence). For the CDR3, the DNA is TGTGCCAGCAGCCCAATTAGCGGGGGGGAGCTGTTTTTT. Encoded protein: CASSPISGGELFF.

This clonotype was seen repeatedly, ten times or more. The chain links TRBV11-1 to TRBJ1-3; 10 bases line up with TRBD1. CDR1 is SGHAT and CDR2 is FQDESV in the germline V gene (reference sequence). V was clipped by 4 bases and J by 0 bases; unmatched bases: 9. The CDR3 contains 18 residues. The CDR3, as DNA: TGTGCCAGCAGCTACGACAGGGGGCCTATTCGCTCTGGAAACACCATATATTTT. As protein: CASSYDRGPIRSGNTIYF.